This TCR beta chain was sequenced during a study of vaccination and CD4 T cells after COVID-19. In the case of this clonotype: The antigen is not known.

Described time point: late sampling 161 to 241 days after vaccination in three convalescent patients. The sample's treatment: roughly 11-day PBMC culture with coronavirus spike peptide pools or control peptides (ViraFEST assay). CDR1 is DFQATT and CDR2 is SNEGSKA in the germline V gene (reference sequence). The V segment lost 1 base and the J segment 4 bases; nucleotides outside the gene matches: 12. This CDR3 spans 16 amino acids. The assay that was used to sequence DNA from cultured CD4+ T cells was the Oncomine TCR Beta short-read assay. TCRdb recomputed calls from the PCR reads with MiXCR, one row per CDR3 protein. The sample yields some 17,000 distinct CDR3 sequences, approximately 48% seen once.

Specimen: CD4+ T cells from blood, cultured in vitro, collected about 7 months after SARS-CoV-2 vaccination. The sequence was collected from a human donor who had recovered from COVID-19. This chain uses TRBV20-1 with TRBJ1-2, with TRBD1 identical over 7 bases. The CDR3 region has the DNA TGCAGTGCTAGAGGGGAGGGACAGAACTCTATCTATGGCTACACCTTC. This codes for CSARGEGQNSIYGYTF.